These T cell receptor beta chains were read from a single sample in a study of blood T cells in healthy people across ages. MiXCR was run by TCRdb on the 5' RACE reads, yielding one entry per CDR3 protein. The table includes around 990,000 distinct CDR3 sequences, roughly a quarter detected once. This sample was shared with a second study, whose subject was T cells of mothers and their children.

Sequenced: blood. The receptors were gathered from a girl aged 2 to 10 in good health. The CDR3 runs from the conserved cysteine through the conserved F or W. A D gene is named only where the DNA matches it firmly. The size entry is marked missing in some rows and otherwise reads once, few, many or a size class.

D gene	CDR3 length	V gene	J gene	clone size	CDR3 protein	CDR3 DNA
.	15	TRBV12-3/TRBV12-4	TRBJ2-3	.	CASSFGAANTDTQYF	TGTGCCAGCAGTTTCGGGGCAGCCAACACAGATACGCAGTATTTT
.	16	TRBV20-1	TRBJ2-2	.	CSARDREQGDTGELFF	TGCAGTGCTAGAGATAGGGAACAGGGAGACACCGGGGAGCTGTTTTTT
.	14	TRBV4-1	TRBJ1-4	.	CASSLWRGEEKLFF	TGCGCCAGCAGCCTCTGGCGGGGGGAAGAAAAACTGTTTTTT
.	14	TRBV20-1	TRBJ2-1	.	CSARALTSYNEQFF	TGCAGCGCCCGGGCGCTAACCTCCTACAATGAGCAGTTCTTC
.	15	TRBV9	TRBJ1-2	.	CASSLGNFPNYGYTF	TGTGCCAGCAGCTTGGGGAACTTCCCGAACTATGGCTACACCTTC
.	12	TRBV29-1	TRBJ2-2	few	CSVQGGAGELFF	TGCAGCGTTCAAGGAGGGGCCGGGGAGCTGTTTTTT
TRBD2	15	TRBV6-5	TRBJ2-1	once	CASGPAGVPYNEQFF	TGTGCCAGCGGGCCCGCGGGAGTTCCCTACAATGAGCAGTTCTTC
.	14	TRBV4-1	TRBJ2-7	few	CASSQEGGTYEQYF	TGCGCCAGCAGCCAAGAGGGGGGAACCTACGAGCAGTACTTC
.	13	TRBV29-1	TRBJ2-7	few	CSVKTDYTYEQYF	TGCAGCGTTAAGACAGATTACACCTACGAGCAGTACTTC
TRBD1	15	TRBV7-9	TRBJ1-4	.	CASSSSGTEPEKLFF	TGTGCCAGCAGCTCGTCCGGGACAGAGCCTGAAAAACTGTTTTTT
.	12	TRBV29-1	TRBJ2-7	few	CSAVGDPYEQYF	TGCAGTGCTGTGGGGGACCCCTACGAGCAGTACTTC
.	15	TRBV20-1	TRBJ1-3	few	CSARQGSNSGNTIYF	TGCAGTGCTAGACAGGGGAGTAACTCTGGAAACACCATATATTTT
.	13	TRBV3-1	TRBJ2-7	.	CASSQVEKNEQYF	TGTGCCAGCAGCCAAGTAGAGAAGAACGAGCAGTACTTC
.	19	TRBV11-2	TRBJ2-4	few	CASSFLMLQGSVAKNIQYF	TGTGCCAGCAGCTTCCTAATGCTACAGGGCTCCGTAGCCAAAAACATTCAGTACTTC
TRBD2	15	TRBV7-9	TRBJ2-1	.	CASSPTSWEGGEQFF	TGTGCCAGCAGCCCTACTAGTTGGGAGGGCGGTGAGCAGTTCTTC
.	14	TRBV11-2	TRBJ2-3	few	CASSPPRAPDTQYF	TGTGCCAGCAGCCCCCCCAGAGCCCCAGATACGCAGTATTTT
.	13	TRBV29-1	TRBJ2-3	few	CSVEGESTDTQYF	TGCAGCGTTGAAGGGGAAAGCACAGATACGCAGTATTTT
TRBD2	18	TRBV5-1	TRBJ2-1	.	CASSVVWGVAGGYNEQFF	TGCGCCAGCAGCGTGGTTTGGGGAGTAGCGGGGGGATACAATGAGCAGTTCTTC
TRBD1	16	TRBV7-9	TRBJ1-1	few	CASSPMTGVNPPEAFF	TGTGCCAGCAGCCCGATGACAGGGGTTAATCCCCCTGAAGCTTTCTTT
TRBD1	14	TRBV2	TRBJ1-3	.	CASSRDRGPNTIYF	TGTGCCAGCAGTCGAGACAGGGGGCCGAACACCATATATTTT
.	14	TRBV20-1	TRBJ1-2	.	CSARGRWAGDGYTF	TGCAGTGCTAGAGGCCGATGGGCGGGCGATGGCTACACCTTC
TRBD2	14	TRBV29-1	TRBJ2-1	few	CSGLGGRAYNEQFF	TGCAGCGGGCTTGGCGGGAGGGCCTACAATGAGCAGTTCTTC
.	14	TRBV7-3	TRBJ1-2	many	CASSKNGGDFGYTF	TGTGCCAGCAGCAAAAACGGGGGCGATTTTGGCTACACCTTC
.	15	TRBV7-2	TRBJ1-2	.	CASSLVTEGLGGYTF	TGTGCCAGCAGCTTAGTTACGGAGGGTCTAGGCGGCTACACCTTC
.	12	TRBV6-5	TRBJ1-1	few	CASSYLDGETFF	TGTGCCAGCAGTTACCTGGACGGAGAAACTTTCTTT
.	15	TRBV7-2	TRBJ2-3	few	CASSHGPEDTDTQYF	TGTGCCAGCAGCCACGGGCCCGAGGACACAGATACGCAGTATTTT
.	12	TRBV12-3/TRBV12-4	TRBJ2-2	.	CASAVRVGELFF	TGTGCCAGCGCCGTCAGGGTCGGGGAGCTGTTTTTT
.	16	TRBV4-3	TRBJ2-5	few	CASSQDRSIGWETQYF	TGCGCCAGCAGCCAAGATAGGTCTATAGGGTGGGAGACCCAGTACTTC
TRBD1	14	TRBV7-9	TRBJ1-4	few	CASSLTGRDEKLFF	TGTGCCAGCAGCCTGACAGGGAGGGATGAAAAACTGTTTTTT
.	13	TRBV7-9	TRBJ1-1	.	CASCAGLNTEAFF	TGTGCCAGCTGTGCCGGGCTGAACACTGAAGCTTTCTTT
.	9	TRBV29-1	TRBJ1-2	few	CSVDFVSSF	TGCAGCGTTGATTTCGTCAGCAGCTTC
TRBD1	12	TRBV12-3/TRBV12-4	TRBJ1-1	.	CASRRQGPEAFF	TGTGCCAGCAGACGACAGGGACCTGAAGCTTTCTTT